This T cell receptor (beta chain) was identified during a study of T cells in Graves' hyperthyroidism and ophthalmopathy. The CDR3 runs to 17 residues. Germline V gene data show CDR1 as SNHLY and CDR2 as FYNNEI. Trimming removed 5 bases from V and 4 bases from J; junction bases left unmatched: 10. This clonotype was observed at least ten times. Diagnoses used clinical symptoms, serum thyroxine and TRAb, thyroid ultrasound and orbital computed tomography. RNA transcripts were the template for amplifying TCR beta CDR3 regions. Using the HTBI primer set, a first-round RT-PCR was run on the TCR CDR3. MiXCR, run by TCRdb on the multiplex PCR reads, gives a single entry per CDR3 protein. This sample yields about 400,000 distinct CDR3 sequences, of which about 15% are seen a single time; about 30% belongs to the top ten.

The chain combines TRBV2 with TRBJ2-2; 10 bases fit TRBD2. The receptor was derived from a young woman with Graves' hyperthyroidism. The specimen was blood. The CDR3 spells CASSPTPSGSVTGELFF. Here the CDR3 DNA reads TGTGCCAGCAGTCCCACCCCTAGCGGGAGCGTCACCGGGGAGCTGTTTTTT.